The clone carrying this TCR beta chain has at least ten counts. Building the TCR beta libraries relied on iRepertoire HTBI primers, and CDR3 regions underwent Arm-PCR. In the original analysis: Identification of gene segments yielded 60 to 80 TRBV and 12 to 15 TRBJ across samples. TCRdb re-called the multiplex PCR reads with MiXCR, one entry per CDR3 protein. The V and J calls, along with clone size, are taken from TCRdb and not from the paper's own processing. This sample has roughly 420,000 distinct CDR3 sequences; about 17% occur once, and the top ten carry around a tenth. The sample comes from a study of regulatory T cells in long-lasting Graves disease. Time point denoted: newly diagnosed GD, antithyroid drugs for less than 3 months. PBMC-extracted RNA yielded the TCR library. The CDR3 loop spans 16 amino acids. V was trimmed by 6 bases and J by 0 bases, leaving 15 bases between them. Looked up from germline, CDR1 is MDHEN and CDR2 is SYDVKM.

The sample also formed part of further work on T cells in Graves' hyperthyroidism and ophthalmopathy.

The source is a young woman with Graves disease. The V gene is TRBV28, the J gene TRBJ2-4; maybe TRBD1 (5 bases). The specimen comprised peripheral blood mononuclear cells (PBMCs), sampled at new diagnosis, from a patient treated with antithyroid drugs. CDR3: CASSGWGPVAKNIQYF. The CDR3 DNA reads as TGTGCCAGCAGCGGGTGGGGCCCCGTAGCCAAAAACATTCAGTACTTC.